Listed below are T cell receptor beta chains from one sample, sequenced in a study of response to subunit inactivated influenza vaccine. TCRdb ran MiXCR on the RT-PCR reads and lists one entry per CDR3 protein. The sample has 550,000 to 600,000 distinct CDR3 sequences, around 11% seen once. Sequences were derived from PBMCs from blood, sampled on the day of vaccination. These receptors were taken from a man aged 50 to 59 who received an inactivated influenza vaccine. Each CDR3 is given with its conserved first and last residue. Fields, in order: J gene, D gene, V gene, clone size, CDR3 protein, CDR3 DNA. The D gene is left open where the match is weak. Rows give clone size only sometimes, using once, few, many, or a class for an expanded clone.

TRBJ2-7,.,TRBV20-1,.,CSAQPAYEQYF,TGCAGTGCCCAACCCGCCTACGAGCAGTACTTC
TRBJ2-2,.,TRBV3-1,few,CASSQAEVGELFF,TGTGCCAGCAGCCAAGCCGAGGTCGGGGAGCTGTTTTTT
TRBJ2-1,.,TRBV20-1,few,CSARKAGSYNEQFF,TGCAGTGCTAGGAAGGCCGGCTCCTACAATGAGCAGTTCTTC
TRBJ2-3,TRBD2,TRBV7-9,.,CASHTSGGRRDTDTQYF,TGTGCCAGCCATACTAGCGGGGGGCGTCGGGACACAGATACGCAGTATTTT
TRBJ2-1,TRBD2,TRBV10-3,.,CAITDDAGGGNSYNEQFF,TGTGCCATCACCGACGACGCGGGGGGCGGGAACTCCTACAATGAGCAGTTCTTC
TRBJ2-2,.,TRBV4-3,.,CASSQGGDTGELFF,TGCGCCAGCAGCCAAGGGGGGGATACCGGGGAGCTGTTTTTT
TRBJ2-1,TRBD2,TRBV27,once,CASTFSGGLGNEQFF,TGTGCCAGCACCTTTAGCGGGGGGCTGGGCAATGAGCAGTTCTTC
TRBJ2-2,.,TRBV6-1,many,CASTGLTNTGELFF,TGTGCCAGCACAGGGCTGACGAACACCGGGGAGCTGTTTTTT
TRBJ2-1,.,TRBV4-3,.,CASSPHTRTGSSYNEQFF,TGCGCCAGCAGCCCTCATACCCGGACCGGGAGCTCCTACAATGAGCAGTTCTTC
TRBJ2-7,TRBD2,TRBV28,.,CASSQERGGYYEQYF,TGTGCCAGCAGCCAAGAACGGGGGGGATACTACGAGCAGTACTTC
TRBJ2-7,.,TRBV5-1,few,CASSLAGQHYEQYF,TGCGCCAGCAGCTTGGCGGGACAACACTACGAGCAGTACTTC
TRBJ2-3,.,TRBV7-3,.,CASSLGQGGADTQYF,TGTGCCAGCAGCTTAGGGCAGGGGGGAGCAGATACGCAGTATTTT
TRBJ1-2,.,TRBV6-2/TRBV6-3,once,CASSWDIGYGYTF,TGTGCCAGCAGTTGGGACATAGGGTATGGCTACACCTTC
TRBJ2-3,.,TRBV5-1,.,CASSGAAGRVSTDTQYF,TGCGCCAGCAGTGGGGCCGCGGGCAGGGTCAGCACAGATACGCAGTATTTT
TRBJ1-4,.,TRBV10-3,.,CATNRDTYEKLFF,TGTGCCACCAACCGGGACACCTATGAAAAACTGTTTTTT
TRBJ2-2,.,TRBV27,many,CASSDSWLGTGELFF,TGTGCCAGCAGTGACTCTTGGTTAGGCACCGGGGAGCTGTTTTTT